These 13 T cell receptor beta chains were sequenced from one sample in a study of blood T cell repertoires in COVID-19. TCRdb keeps only in-frame clones here, not all; method: immunoSEQ multiplex PCR. The repertoire holds a few hundred thousand clones, with 75% to 90% as singletons. Source material: peripheral blood. Receptors originate from a woman aged 25 to 39 who had recovered from COVID-19.

The chain is built from TRBV19 and TRBJ1-1; no firm D call. The CDR3 spans 14 residues. V was clipped by 3 bases and J by 6 bases, with 14 bases between them. Germline V gives CDR1 LNHDA, CDR2 SQIVND (reference sequence). CDR3 loop: CASSISGGYSEAFF. CDR3 nucleotides: TGTGCCAGTAGTATCTCGGGAGGGTATTCTGAAGCTTTCTTT.

This rearrangement joins TRBV2 to TRBJ2-2, with TRBD1 as a possible D gene (6 bases). Germline V gives CDR1 SNHLY, CDR2 FYNNEI. Trimming took 6 bases from V and 6 from J, leaving 20 bases between them. CDR3 length: 16 amino acids. DNA for the CDR3: TGTGCCAGCAGCCTAAGGGGGACACCTAACGCCGGGGAGCTGTTTTTT. Translation gives CASSLRGTPNAGELFF.

This clone came up a few times. The V call is TRBV7-8, the J call TRBJ2-2, with TRBD2 identical over 12 bases. V lost 5 bases and J lost 6; bases outside the gene matches: 7. The germline V gene has CDR1 SGHVS and CDR2 FQNEAQ. The CDR3 loop spans 16 amino acids. The CDR3: CASSRTSGGSPGELFF. Here the CDR3 DNA reads TGTGCCAGCAGCAGAACTAGCGGGGGGTCCCCCGGGGAGCTGTTTTTT.

The chain combines TRBV6-1 with TRBJ2-7, with 7 bases matching TRBD2. The length of the CDR3 is 14 residues. Germline V gene sequence: CDR1 MNHNS, CDR2 SASEGT. The ends lost 3 bases at V and 1 base at J; junction bases unmatched: 3. The CDR3 loop is CASSDGGGSYEQYF. Written as DNA, the CDR3 is TGTGCCAGCAGTGATGGGGGGGGTTCCTACGAGCAGTACTTC.

This clone was counted ten times or more. The chain is built from TRBV5-5 and TRBJ1-3, with 7 bases aligning to TRBD1. Unmatched junction bases numbered 8, after V lost 1 base and J lost 4 bases. CDR3 length: 16 residues. Germline V gene data show CDR1 as SGHKS and CDR2 as YYEKEE (reference sequence). Written as DNA, the CDR3 is TGTGCCAGCAGCTTGAGCGTCTCGACAGGGGGAAACACCATATATTTT. Translating gives CASSLSVSTGGNTIYF.

This clone was counted only a few times. The chain couples TRBV11-2 to TRBJ2-7; 10 nucleotides match TRBD2. J lost 6 bases, V lost 1 base, and 9 bases had no gene match. There are 16 residues in the CDR3. Germline V gene lookup returns CDR1 SGHAT and CDR2 FQNNGV. Written as DNA, the CDR3 is TGTGCCAGCAGCTTAGTAAAGCGGGGGGGCCTGCGCGAGCAGTACTTC. Translation gives CASSLVKRGGLREQYF.

The chain joins TRBV7-9 to TRBJ1-1; TRBD1 matches at 9 bases. After removal of 4 bases from V and 3 bases from J, the junction contained 9 bases not matched to a gene. Germline assignment: CDR1 SEHNR and CDR2 FQNEAQ (reference sequence). The CDR3 covers 16 residues. CDR3 region: CASSSTGGVVDTEAFF. CDR3 sequence (DNA): TGTGCCAGCAGCTCAACAGGGGGCGTGGTGGACACTGAAGCTTTCTTT.

CDR3 sequence reads: CASMNRGHTGELFF. The DNA for the CDR3 is TGTGCCAGTATGAACAGGGGGCATACCGGGGAGCTGTTTTTT. This chain links TRBV19 with TRBJ2-2, with 9 bases aligning to TRBD1. The germline gives CDR1 LNHDA, CDR2 SQIVND (reference sequence). The J segment lost 5 bases and the V segment lost 7 bases, leaving 5 bases of the junction unmatched. This CDR3 spans 14 amino acids.

This rearrangement joins TRBV3-1 (or the pseudogene TRBV3-2) to TRBJ1-2; 7 positions agree with TRBD1. V dropped 1 base and J dropped 8; count of bases not matched to a gene: 7. Germline CDR1 LGHDT, CDR2 YNNKEL (reference sequence). The CDR3 has 14 amino acids. CDR3 DNA sequence: TGTGCCAGCAGCCAAGCAAACAGGGGCGGCGGCTACACCTTC. It specifies CASSQANRGGGYTF.

This chain joins TRBV7-9 and TRBJ2-1, with a weak D call TRBD2 (5 bases). Trimming left V 5 bases short and J 1 base short, with 9 bases between. This CDR3 has 14 residues. Looked up from germline, CDR1 is SEHNR and CDR2 is FQNEAQ (reference sequence). CDR3 nucleotide sequence: TGTGCCAGCAGCCTGGACTTTTCCTACAATGAGCAGTTCTTC. It codes for CASSLDFSYNEQFF. Drawing the rest from reference TRBV7-9 and TRBJ2-1, the complete variable domain is DTGVSQNPRHKITKRGQNVTFRCDPISEHNRLYWYRQTLGQGPEFLTYFQNEAQLEKSRLLSDRFSAERPKGSFSTLEIQRTEQGDSAMYLCASSLDFSYNEQFFGPGTRLTVL.

V usage is TRBV28 and J usage is TRBJ1-5; a weak D match, TRBD1 (6 bases). Germline V gene data show CDR1 as MDHEN and CDR2 as SYDVKM. The V and J ends lost 7 bases and 0 bases respectively, with 10 bases between them. CDR3 length equals 14 residues. CDR3 sequence reads: CASIQGGSNQPQHF. The CDR3, as DNA: TGTGCCAGCATACAGGGTGGTAGCAATCAGCCCCAGCATTTT.

The CDR3 DNA reads TGTGCCAGCAGCTCTTCTCTTGGGGGCCCTAAGTACTTC. Translation: CASSSSLGGPKYF. The chain has TRBV7-9 and TRBJ2-7, with a weak D call TRBD1 (6 bases). Trimming removed 4 bases at V and 11 bases at J, with 18 bases between. The CDR3 contains 13 residues. Germline assignment: CDR1 SEHNR and CDR2 FQNEAQ (reference sequence). Filled out from reference TRBV7-9 and TRBJ2-7, the complete variable domain reads DTGVSQNPRHKITKRGQNVTFRCDPISEHNRLYWYRQTLGQGPEFLTYFQNEAQLEKSRLLSDRFSAERPKGSFSTLEIQRTEQGDSAMYLCASSSSLGGPKYFGPGTRLTVT.

The V and J genes are TRBV9 and TRBJ1-1, with a possible D match to TRBD1 (5 bases). The CDR3 spans 15 residues. The V end lost 3 bases, the J end lost 4 bases, and 16 bases lay between the germline ends. The germline gives CDR1 SGDLS, CDR2 YYNGEE. The CDR3 DNA follows: TGTGCCAGCAGCGGGGAGGGAGGGGTCGGCACTGAAGCTTTCTTT. Its translation is CASSGEGGVGTEAFF.